This passage covers 13 T cell receptor beta chains from one sample sequenced in a study of blood T cell repertoires in COVID-19. This table comes from immunoSEQ multiplex PCR, and its TCRdb copy is limited to in-frame clones, with some not included. The table records about 160,000 clones, 85% of them present only once. The sample taken for sequencing was peripheral blood. These receptors were collected from a human donor with acute or convalescent COVID-19. The donor label of this sample is uncertain.

This chain links TRBV30 with TRBJ2-2, with D perhaps matching TRBD1 (5 bases). The CDR3 length is 16 residues. The germline gives CDR1 GTSNPN, CDR2 SVGIG (reference sequence). Trimming pared 5 bases from V and 8 bases from J, leaving 24 bases between. The CDR3 region is CAWERARVSVLGELFF. Here the CDR3 DNA reads TGTGCCTGGGAAAGGGCCAGGGTATCCGTCCTGGGGGAGCTGTTTTTT.

V usage is TRBV19 and J usage is TRBJ2-1; 9 nucleotides align to TRBD2. The V gene's germline CDR1 is LNHDA and CDR2 SQIVND (reference sequence). Trimming removed 3 bases from V and 8 bases from J; junction bases left unmatched: 8. The CDR3 sequence is 15 residues long. DNA for the CDR3: TGTGCCAGTAGTATCGTTGCGGGGGGGCGCCATGAGCAGTTCTTC. It translates to CASSIVAGGRHEQFF.

The rearrangement links TRBV4-2 to TRBJ2-5, with D perhaps TRBD2 (5 bases). The CDR3 totals 16 residues. V lost 1 base to trimming and J lost 1 base, with 13 bases between them. Germline V gene lookup returns CDR1 LGHNA and CDR2 YNFKEQ. CDR3 nucleotides: TGTGCCAGCAGCCAAGGCTATAGGACTCTCCAAGAGACCCAGTACTTC. Translated: CASSQGYRTLQETQYF.

This sequence joins TRBV5-5 and TRBJ2-3; the D gene is possibly TRBD2 (6 bases). The CDR3 length is 14 residues. The germline gives CDR1 SGHKS, CDR2 YYEKEE (reference sequence). V was pared by 0 bases and J by 3 bases, with 8 bases between. The CDR3 DNA follows: TGTGCCAGCAGCTTGGAGGAGGGAACAGATACGCAGTATTTT. Translated: CASSLEEGTDTQYF.

The DNA for the CDR3 is TGTGCCAGCAGTCCCCCACGGGGTCTTCGTGGAAACACCATATATTTT. Translating gives CASSPPRGLRGNTIYF. This chain joins TRBV28 and TRBJ1-3; D not resolved. Germline-derived CDR1 and CDR2 are MDHEN and SYDVKM. Trimming took off 5 bases at V and 3 bases at J, with 17 bases between the two ends. The length of the CDR3 is 16 residues.

This chain connects TRBV28 to TRBJ2-2; D may be TRBD1 (5 bases). CDR1 is MDHEN and CDR2 is SYDVKM in the germline V gene. The germline V and J ends were trimmed by 3 bases and 1 base, with 21 bases remaining between them. This CDR3 region has 19 residues. The CDR3 loop is CASSLGKGVIGVNTGELFF. The CDR3 DNA is TGTGCCAGCAGTTTGGGGAAAGGGGTGATAGGGGTGAACACCGGGGAGCTGTTTTTT.

The chain is built from TRBV11-3 and TRBJ1-2; TRBD1 agrees at 10 bases. CDR3 size: 13 residues. V lost 6 bases to trimming and J lost 10 bases; unmatched junction nucleotides: 8. Germline lookup yields CDR1 SGHNT and CDR2 YENEEA. CDR3 in amino acids: CASRFSGTGDYTF. In DNA, the CDR3 is TGTGCCAGCAGATTCTCCGGGACAGGGGACTACACCTTC.

The V call is TRBV6-2 or TRBV6-3, the J call TRBJ2-3; no definite D call. Trimming removed 5 bases from V and 1 base from J, with 10 bases in between. CDR1 and CDR2 (germline): MNHEY, SVGEGT. The CDR3 contains 14 residues. The CDR3 DNA sequence: TGTGCCAGCAGTACCTCGCGTCGCACAGATACGCAGTATTTT. Its protein product is CASSTSRRTDTQYF.

This sequence joins TRBV3-1 (or the pseudogene TRBV3-2) and TRBJ2-7; TRBD2 matches 10 bases. Germline assignment: CDR1 LGHDT and CDR2 YNNKEL (reference sequence). CDR3 length equals 18 residues. J gave up 1 base and V 4 bases, and 13 bases lay outside the gene matches. This chain's CDR3 is CASSPRALAGALSYEQYF. For the CDR3, the DNA is TGTGCCAGCAGCCCAAGGGCGCTAGCGGGGGCGCTATCCTACGAGCAGTACTTC.

The genes are TRBV9 and TRBJ2-7; 13 nucleotides match TRBD2. After removal of 4 bases from V and 2 bases from J, the junction contained 15 bases not matched to a gene. The CDR3 is 19 amino acids. Per germline, CDR1 SGDLS and CDR2 YYNGEE. The CDR3 DNA sequence: TGTGCCAGCAGCTCCAGACTAGCGGGGGGTCGGGTGGAGGCCTACGAGCAGTACTTC. Amino acids: CASSSRLAGGRVEAYEQYF.

This sequence joins TRBV18 and TRBJ1-6; D gene ambiguous. Germline loops: CDR1 KGHSH, CDR2 LQKENI. The CDR3 has 17 residues. V lost 4 bases and J 0 bases, leaving 13 bases between the germline ends. The CDR3 nucleotides are TGTGCCAGCTCACGTTCGGGAACGAACTCCTATAATTCACCCCTCCACTTT. It encodes CASSRSGTNSYNSPLHF.

This CDR3 reads CASSGDEAGGLNYEQYF. Written as DNA, the CDR3 is TGTGCCAGCAGCGGTGACGAAGCGGGGGGCCTCAACTACGAGCAGTACTTC. The chain couples TRBV4-2 to TRBJ2-7, with TRBD2 matching 9 bases. This CDR3 region has 17 residues. Germline V gives CDR1 LGHNA, CDR2 YNFKEQ. V dropped 5 bases and J dropped 3; count of bases not matched to a gene: 14.

This clone was recorded once. V is TRBV9 and J is TRBJ2-2; D possibly corresponds to TRBD2 (5 bases). Looked up from germline, CDR1 is SGDLS and CDR2 is YYNGEE. Trimming removed 5 bases from V and 4 bases from J, with 9 bases in between. The CDR3 loop spans 13 amino acids. The CDR3 sequence: CASRGVITGELFF. In DNA, the CDR3 is TGTGCCAGCAGGGGAGTGATCACCGGGGAGCTGTTTTTT.